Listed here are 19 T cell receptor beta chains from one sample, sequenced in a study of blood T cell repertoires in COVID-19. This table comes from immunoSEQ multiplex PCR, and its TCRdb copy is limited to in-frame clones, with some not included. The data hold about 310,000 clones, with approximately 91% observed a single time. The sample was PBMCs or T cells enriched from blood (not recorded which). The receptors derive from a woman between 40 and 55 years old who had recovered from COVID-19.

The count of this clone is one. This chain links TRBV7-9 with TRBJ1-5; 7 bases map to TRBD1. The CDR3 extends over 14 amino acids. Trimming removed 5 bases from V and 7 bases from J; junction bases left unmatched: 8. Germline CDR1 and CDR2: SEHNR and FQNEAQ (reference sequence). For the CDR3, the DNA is TGTGCCAGCAGCCTGAGGGACAGAGACCAGCCCCAGCATTTT. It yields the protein CASSLRDRDQPQHF.

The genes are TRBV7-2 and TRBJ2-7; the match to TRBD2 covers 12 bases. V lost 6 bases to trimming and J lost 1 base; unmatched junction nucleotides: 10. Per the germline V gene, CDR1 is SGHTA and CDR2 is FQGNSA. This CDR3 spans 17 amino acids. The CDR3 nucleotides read TGTGCCAGCAGTCCTCCCCCCGGGACTAGCGGGTCCTACGAGCAGTACTTC. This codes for CASSPPPGTSGSYEQYF.

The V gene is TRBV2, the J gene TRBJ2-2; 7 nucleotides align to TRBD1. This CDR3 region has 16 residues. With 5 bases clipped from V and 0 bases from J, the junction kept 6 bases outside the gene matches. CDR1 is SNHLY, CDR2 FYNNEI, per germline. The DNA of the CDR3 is TGTGCCAGCAGTCGAACGGGGACAGCGAACACCGGGGAGCTGTTTTTT. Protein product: CASSRTGTANTGELFF.

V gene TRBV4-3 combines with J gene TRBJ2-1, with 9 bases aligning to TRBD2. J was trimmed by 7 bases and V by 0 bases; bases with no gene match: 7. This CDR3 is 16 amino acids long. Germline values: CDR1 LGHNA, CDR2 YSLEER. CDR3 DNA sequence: TGCGCCAGCAGCCAAGAAATAGCGGGAGTAGGGAATGAGCAGTTCTTC. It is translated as CASSQEIAGVGNEQFF.

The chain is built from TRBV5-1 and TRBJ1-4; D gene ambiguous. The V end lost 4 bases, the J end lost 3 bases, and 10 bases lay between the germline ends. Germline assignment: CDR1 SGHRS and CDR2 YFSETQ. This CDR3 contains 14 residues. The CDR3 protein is CASSQSGANEKLFF. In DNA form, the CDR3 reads TGCGCCAGCAGCCAATCCGGGGCTAATGAAAAACTGTTTTTT.

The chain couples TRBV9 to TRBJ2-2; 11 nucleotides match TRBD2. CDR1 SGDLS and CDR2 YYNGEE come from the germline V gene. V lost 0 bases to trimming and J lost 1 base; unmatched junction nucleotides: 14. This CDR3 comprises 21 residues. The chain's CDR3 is CASSVGSRRKLAGGNTGELFF. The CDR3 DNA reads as TGTGCCAGCAGCGTAGGGTCTCGGAGGAAGCTAGCGGGGGGGAACACCGGGGAGCTGTTTTTT. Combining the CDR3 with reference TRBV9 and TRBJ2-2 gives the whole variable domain DSGVTQTPKHLITATGQRVTLRCSPRSGDLSVYWYQQSLDQGLQFLIQYYNGEERAKGNILERFSAQQFPDLHSELNLSSLELGDSALYFCASSVGSRRKLAGGNTGELFFGEGSRLTVL.

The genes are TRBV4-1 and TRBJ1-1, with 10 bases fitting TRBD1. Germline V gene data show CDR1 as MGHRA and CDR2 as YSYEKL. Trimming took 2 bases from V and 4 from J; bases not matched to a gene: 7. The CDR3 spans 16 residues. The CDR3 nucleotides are TGCGCCAGCAGCCAACCATCCCGGACAGGGGGCACTGAAGCTTTCTTT. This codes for CASSQPSRTGGTEAFF.

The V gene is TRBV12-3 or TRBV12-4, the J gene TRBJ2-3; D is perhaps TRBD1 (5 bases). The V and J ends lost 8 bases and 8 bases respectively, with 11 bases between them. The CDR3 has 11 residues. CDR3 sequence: CASLFQGTQYF. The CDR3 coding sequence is TGTGCCAGCCTTTTTCAGGGTACGCAGTATTTT.

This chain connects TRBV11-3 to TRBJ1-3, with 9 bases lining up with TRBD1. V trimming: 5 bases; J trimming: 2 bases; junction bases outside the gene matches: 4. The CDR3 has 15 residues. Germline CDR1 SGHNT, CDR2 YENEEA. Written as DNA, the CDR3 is TGTGCCAGCAGCCCACGGACAGGGGCTGGAAACACCATATATTTT. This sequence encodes CASSPRTGAGNTIYF. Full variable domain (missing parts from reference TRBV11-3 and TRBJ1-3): EAGVVQSPRYKIIEKKQPVAFWCNPISGHNTLYWYLQNLGQGPELLIRYENEEAVDDSQLPKDRFSAERLKGVDSTLKIQPAELGDSAVYLCASSPRTGAGNTIYFGEGSWLTVV.

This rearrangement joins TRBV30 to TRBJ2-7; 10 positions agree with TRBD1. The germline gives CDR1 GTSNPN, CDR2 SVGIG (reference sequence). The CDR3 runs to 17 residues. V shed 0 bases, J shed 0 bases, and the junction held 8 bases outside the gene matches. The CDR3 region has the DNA TGTGCCTGGAGTGTACAATTCGGGACAGGGGTCTCCTACGAGCAGTACTTC. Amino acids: CAWSVQFGTGVSYEQYF.

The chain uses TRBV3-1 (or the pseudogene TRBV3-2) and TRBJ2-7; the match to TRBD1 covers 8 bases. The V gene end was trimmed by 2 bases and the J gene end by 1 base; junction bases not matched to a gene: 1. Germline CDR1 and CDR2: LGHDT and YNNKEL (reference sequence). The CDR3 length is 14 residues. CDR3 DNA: TGTGCCAGCAGCCAACAGGGGGCGTCCTACGAGCAGTACTTC. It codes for CASSQQGASYEQYF.

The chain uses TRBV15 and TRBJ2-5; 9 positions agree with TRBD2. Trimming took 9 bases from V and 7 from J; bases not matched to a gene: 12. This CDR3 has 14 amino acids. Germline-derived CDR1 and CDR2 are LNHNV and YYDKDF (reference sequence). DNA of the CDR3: TGTGCCACTTCACTAGCGGGCCCAGGTAGGACCCAGTACTTC. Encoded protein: CATSLAGPGRTQYF. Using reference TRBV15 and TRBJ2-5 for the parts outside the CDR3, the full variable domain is DAMVIQNPRYQVTQFGKPVTLSCSQTLNHNVMYWYQQKSSQAPKLLFHYYDKDFNNEADTPDNFQSRRPNTSFCFLDIRSPGLGDTAMYLCATSLAGPGRTQYFGPGTRLLVL.

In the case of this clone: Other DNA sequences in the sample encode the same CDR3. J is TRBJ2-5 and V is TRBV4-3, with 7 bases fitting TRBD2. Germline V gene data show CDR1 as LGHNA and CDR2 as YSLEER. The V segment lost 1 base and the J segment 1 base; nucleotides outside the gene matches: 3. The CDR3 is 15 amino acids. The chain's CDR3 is CASSQGGGGQETQYF. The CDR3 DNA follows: TGCGCCAGCAGCCAAGGAGGCGGGGGCCAAGAGACCCAGTACTTC.

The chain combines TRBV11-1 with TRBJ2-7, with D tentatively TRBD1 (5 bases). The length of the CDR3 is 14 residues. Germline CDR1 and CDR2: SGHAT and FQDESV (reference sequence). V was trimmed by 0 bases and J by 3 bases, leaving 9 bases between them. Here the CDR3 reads CASSLAGRDYEQYF. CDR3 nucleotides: TGTGCCAGCAGCTTAGCCGGCAGGGACTACGAGCAGTACTTC.

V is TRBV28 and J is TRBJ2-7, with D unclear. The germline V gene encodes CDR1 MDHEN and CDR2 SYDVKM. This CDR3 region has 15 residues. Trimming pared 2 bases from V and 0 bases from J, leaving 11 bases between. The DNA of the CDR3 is TGTGCCAGCAGTTTAGTAGACACCAACTCCTACGAGCAGTACTTC. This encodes CASSLVDTNSYEQYF.

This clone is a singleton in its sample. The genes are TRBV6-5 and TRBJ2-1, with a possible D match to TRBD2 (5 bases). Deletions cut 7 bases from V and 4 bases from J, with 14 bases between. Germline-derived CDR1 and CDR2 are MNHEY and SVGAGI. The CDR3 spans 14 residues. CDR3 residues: CASTPVAGYNEQFF. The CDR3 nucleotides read TGTGCCAGCACCCCGGTGGCGGGTTACAATGAGCAGTTCTTC.

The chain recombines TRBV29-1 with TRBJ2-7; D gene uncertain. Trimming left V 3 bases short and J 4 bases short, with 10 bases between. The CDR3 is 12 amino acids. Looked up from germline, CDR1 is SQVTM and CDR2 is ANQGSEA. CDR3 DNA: TGCAGCGTTGATGGCCCTCTTTACGAGCAGTACTTC. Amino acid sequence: CSVDGPLYEQYF.

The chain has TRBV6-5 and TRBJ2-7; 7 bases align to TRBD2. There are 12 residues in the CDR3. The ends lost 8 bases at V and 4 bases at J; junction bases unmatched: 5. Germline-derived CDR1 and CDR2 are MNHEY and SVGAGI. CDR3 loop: CASGAGYYEQYF. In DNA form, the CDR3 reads TGTGCCAGCGGAGCGGGGTATTACGAGCAGTACTTC.

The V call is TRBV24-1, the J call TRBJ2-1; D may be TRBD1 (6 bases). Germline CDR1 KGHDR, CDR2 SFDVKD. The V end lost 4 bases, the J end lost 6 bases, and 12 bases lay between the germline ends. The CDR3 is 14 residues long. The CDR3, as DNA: TGTGCCACCAGTGAACAGGGTAAAAGCAATGAGCAGTTCTTC. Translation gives CATSEQGKSNEQFF.